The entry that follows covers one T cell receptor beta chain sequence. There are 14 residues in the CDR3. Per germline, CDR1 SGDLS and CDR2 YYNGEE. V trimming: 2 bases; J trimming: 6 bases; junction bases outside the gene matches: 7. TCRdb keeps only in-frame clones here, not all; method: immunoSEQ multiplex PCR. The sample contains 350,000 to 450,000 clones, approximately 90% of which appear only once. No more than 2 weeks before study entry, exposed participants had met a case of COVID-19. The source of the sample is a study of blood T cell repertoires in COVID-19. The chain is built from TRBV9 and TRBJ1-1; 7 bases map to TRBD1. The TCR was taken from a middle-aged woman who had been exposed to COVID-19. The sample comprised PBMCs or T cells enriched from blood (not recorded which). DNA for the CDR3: TGTGCCAGCAGCGTCAATCCAGGGGGGCCTGAAGCTTTCTTT. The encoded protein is CASSVNPGGPEAFF.